The clone carrying this T cell receptor beta chain was detected a few times. Its antigen is currently unknown. The method was immunoSEQ multiplex PCR; TCRdb's version includes in-frame clones alone and lacks a portion of them. The sample includes about 180,000 clones, about nine tenths seen only once; the top ten take approximately 1.4%. This sample was taken from a study of T cell responses to AZD1222 COVID-19 vaccine. Study-level results: A mostly white British donor set with more females was recruited, and clonal diversity was possibly underestimated. Across the whole spike, CD4 TCRs peaked at regions 160-218 and 743-854. Epitopes outside B.1.351 and B.1.1.7 mutated regions reportedly drew nearly half of spike TCRs. Baseline seropositivity characterized only a handful of AZD1222 recipients.

Trimming at V came to 6 bases and at J to 11 bases, leaving 15 bases not matched to a gene. This CDR3 contains 15 residues. Germline values: CDR1 MDHEN, CDR2 SYDVKM. The genes are TRBV28 and TRBJ1-5, with 8 bases matching TRBD1. The input for sequencing was peripheral blood, taken on day 0 of AZD1222 vaccination. This receptor was obtained from an adult in good health. CDR3 sequence reads: CASSHSGSGGVSQHF. Here the CDR3 DNA reads TGTGCCAGCAGCCACTCAGGATCAGGGGGCGTATCCCAGCATTTT.